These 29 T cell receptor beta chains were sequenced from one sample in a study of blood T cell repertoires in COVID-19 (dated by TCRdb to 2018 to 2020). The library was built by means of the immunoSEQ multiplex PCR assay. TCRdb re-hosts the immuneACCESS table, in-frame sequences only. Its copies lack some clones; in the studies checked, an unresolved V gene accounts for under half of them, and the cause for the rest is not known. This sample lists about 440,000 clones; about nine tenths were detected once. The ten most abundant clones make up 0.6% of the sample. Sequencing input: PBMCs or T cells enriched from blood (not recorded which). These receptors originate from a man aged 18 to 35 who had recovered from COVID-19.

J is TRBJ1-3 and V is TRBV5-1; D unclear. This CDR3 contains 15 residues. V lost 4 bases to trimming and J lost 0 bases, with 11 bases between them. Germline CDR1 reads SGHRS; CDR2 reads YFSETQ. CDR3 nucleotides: TGCGCCAGCAGCCTGGAACCCGGCTCTGGAAACACCATATATTTT. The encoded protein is CASSLEPGSGNTIYF.

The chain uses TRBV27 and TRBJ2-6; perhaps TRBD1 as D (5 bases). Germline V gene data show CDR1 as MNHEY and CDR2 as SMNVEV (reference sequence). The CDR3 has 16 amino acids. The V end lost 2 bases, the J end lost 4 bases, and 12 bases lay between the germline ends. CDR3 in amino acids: CASSLGGRGGANVLTF. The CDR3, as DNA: TGTGCCAGCAGTTTAGGTGGAAGGGGAGGGGCCAACGTCCTGACTTTC.

CDR3 sequence: CSASVARVYEQYF. The DNA of the CDR3 is TGCAGTGCTAGTGTCGCCAGGGTTTACGAGCAGTACTTC. The chain links TRBV20-1 to TRBJ2-7, with D tentatively TRBD1 (5 bases). The CDR3 contains 13 residues. Germline CDR1 is DFQATT and CDR2 is SNEGSKA (reference sequence). The V and J ends lost 3 bases and 4 bases respectively, with 13 bases between them.

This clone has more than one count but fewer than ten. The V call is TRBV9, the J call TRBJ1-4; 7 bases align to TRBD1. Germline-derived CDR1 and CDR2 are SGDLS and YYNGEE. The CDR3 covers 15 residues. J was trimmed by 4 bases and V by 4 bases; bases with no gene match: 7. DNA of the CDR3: TGTGCCAGCAGCTCACAGGGGTCTCTTAATGAAAAACTGTTTTTT. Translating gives CASSSQGSLNEKLFF.

The DNA of the CDR3 is TGTGCCAGCAGTTTATTAACCGGGGAGCTGTTTTTT. It yields the protein CASSLLTGELFF. This chain connects TRBV28 to TRBJ2-2; D is uncertain. The ends were cut back, 1 base at V and 5 bases at J, with 2 bases in the middle. The length of the CDR3 is 12 residues. From germline, CDR1 is MDHEN and CDR2 SYDVKM. Based on the CDR3 plus reference TRBV28 and TRBJ2-2, the full variable domain is DVKVTQSSRYLVKRTGEKVFLECVQDMDHENMFWYRQDPGLGLRLIYFSYDVKMKEKGDIPEGYSVSREKKERFSLILESASTNQTSMYLCASSLLTGELFFGEGSRLTVL.

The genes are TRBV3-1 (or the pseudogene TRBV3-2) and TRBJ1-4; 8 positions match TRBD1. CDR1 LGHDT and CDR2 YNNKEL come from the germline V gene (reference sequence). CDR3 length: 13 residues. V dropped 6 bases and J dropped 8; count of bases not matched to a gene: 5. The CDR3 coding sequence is TGTGCCAGCAGGCAACAGGGGGGAGAAAAACTGTTTTTT. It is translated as CASRQQGGEKLFF.

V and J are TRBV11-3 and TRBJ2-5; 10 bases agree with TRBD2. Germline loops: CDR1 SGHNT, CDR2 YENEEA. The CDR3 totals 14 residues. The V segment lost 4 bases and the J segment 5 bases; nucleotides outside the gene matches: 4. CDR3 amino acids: CASSSSAGGETQYF. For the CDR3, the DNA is TGTGCCAGCAGCTCATCAGCGGGGGGGGAGACCCAGTACTTC.

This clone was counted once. For the CDR3, the DNA is TGTGCCAGCAGTTTCTCTAGCGGGAGAGGAATCACCTACAATGAGCAGTTCTTC. It translates to CASSFSSGRGITYNEQFF. The rearrangement links TRBV27 to TRBJ2-1; 10 nucleotides line up with TRBD2. The germline V gene encodes CDR1 MNHEY and CDR2 SMNVEV (reference sequence). The CDR3 has 18 residues. V was pared by 3 bases and J by 2 bases, with 10 bases of the junction left unmatched.

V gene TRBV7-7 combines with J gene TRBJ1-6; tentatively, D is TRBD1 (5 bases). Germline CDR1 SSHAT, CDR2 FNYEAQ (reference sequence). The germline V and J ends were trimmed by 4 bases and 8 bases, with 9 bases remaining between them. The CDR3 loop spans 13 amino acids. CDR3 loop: CASSSGGDSPLHF. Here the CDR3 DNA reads TGTGCCAGCAGCTCCGGGGGGGATTCACCCCTCCACTTT.

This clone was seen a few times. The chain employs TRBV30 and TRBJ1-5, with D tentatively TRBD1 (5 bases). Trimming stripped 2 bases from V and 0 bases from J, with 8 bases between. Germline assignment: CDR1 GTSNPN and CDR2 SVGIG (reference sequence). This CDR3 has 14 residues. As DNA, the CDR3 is TGTGCCTGGAGTTCAGGGTCTAGCAATCAGCCCCAGCATTTT. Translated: CAWSSGSSNQPQHF.

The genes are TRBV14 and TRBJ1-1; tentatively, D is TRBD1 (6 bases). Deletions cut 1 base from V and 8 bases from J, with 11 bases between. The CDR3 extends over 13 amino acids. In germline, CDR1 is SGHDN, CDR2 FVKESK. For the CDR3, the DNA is TGTGCCAGCAGCCAAGCCCACAGGGAGGAAGCTTTCTTT. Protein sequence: CASSQAHREEAFF.

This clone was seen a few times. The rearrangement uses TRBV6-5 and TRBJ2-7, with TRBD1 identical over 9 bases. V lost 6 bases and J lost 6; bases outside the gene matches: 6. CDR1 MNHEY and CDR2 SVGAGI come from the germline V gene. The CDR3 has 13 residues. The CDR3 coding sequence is TGTGCCAGCAGCTCCGGACAGGGGCGCGAGCAGTACTTC. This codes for CASSSGQGREQYF.

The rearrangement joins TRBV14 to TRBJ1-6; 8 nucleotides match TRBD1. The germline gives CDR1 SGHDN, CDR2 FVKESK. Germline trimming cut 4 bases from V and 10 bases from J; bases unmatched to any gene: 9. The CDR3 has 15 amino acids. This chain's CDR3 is CASSLLGQGESPLHF. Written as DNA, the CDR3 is TGTGCCAGCAGCCTCCTAGGACAGGGCGAGTCACCCCTCCACTTT.

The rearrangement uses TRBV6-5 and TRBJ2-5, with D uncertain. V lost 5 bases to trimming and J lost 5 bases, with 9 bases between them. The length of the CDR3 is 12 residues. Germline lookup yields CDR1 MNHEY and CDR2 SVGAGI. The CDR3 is CASSNTRETQYF. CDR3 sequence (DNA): TGTGCCAGCAGTAACACGAGGGAGACCCAGTACTTC.

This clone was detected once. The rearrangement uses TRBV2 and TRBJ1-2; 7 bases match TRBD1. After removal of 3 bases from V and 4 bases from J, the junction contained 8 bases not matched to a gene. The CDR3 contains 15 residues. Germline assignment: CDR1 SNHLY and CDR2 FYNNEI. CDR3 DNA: TGTGCCAGCAGTGATGAGGGGGCAGGACCCTATGGCTACACCTTC. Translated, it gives CASSDEGAGPYGYTF.

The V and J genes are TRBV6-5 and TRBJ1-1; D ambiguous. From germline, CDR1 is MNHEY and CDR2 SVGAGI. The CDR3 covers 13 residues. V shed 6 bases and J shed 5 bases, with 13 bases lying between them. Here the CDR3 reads CASSSLGKTEAFF. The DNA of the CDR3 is TGTGCCAGCAGCTCCCTCGGGAAAACTGAAGCTTTCTTT.

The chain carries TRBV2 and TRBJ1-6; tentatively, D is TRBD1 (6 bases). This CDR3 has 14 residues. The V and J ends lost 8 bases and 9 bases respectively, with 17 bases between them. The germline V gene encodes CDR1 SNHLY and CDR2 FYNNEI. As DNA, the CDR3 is TGTGCCAGCCGAATCCAGAGGGGGGGTTCACCCCTCCACTTT. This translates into CASRIQRGGSPLHF.

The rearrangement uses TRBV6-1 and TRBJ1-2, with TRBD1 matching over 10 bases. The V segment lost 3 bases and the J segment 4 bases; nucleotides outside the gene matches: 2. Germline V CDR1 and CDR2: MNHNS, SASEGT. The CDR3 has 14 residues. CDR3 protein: CASSDRTGGYGYTF. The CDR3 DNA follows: TGTGCCAGCAGTGATAGGACAGGGGGCTATGGCTACACCTTC.

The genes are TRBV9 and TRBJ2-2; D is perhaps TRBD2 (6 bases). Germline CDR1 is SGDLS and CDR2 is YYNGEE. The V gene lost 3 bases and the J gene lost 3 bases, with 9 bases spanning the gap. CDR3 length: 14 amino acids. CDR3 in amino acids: CASSATSHTGELFF. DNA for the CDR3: TGTGCCAGCAGCGCCACTAGCCACACCGGGGAGCTGTTTTTT.

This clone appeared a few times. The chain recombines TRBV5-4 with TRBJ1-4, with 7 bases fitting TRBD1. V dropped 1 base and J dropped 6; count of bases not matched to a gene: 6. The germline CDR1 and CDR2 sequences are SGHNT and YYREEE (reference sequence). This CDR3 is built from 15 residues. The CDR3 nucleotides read TGTGCCAGCAGCTTGTCTCCCCAGGGGGATGAAAAACTGTTTTTT. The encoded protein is CASSLSPQGDEKLFF. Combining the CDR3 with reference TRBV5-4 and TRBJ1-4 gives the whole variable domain ETGVTQSPTHLIKTRGQQVTLRCSSQSGHNTVSWYQQALGQGPQFIFQYYREEENGRGNFPPRFSGLQFPNYSSELNVNALELDDSALYLCASSLSPQGDEKLFFGSGTQLSVL.

In DNA form, the CDR3 reads TGCAGCGTTCCTCCGGGACAGGGGGTGAGCACAGATACGCAGTATTTT. Translating it yields CSVPPGQGVSTDTQYF. The chain joins TRBV29-1 to TRBJ2-3; TRBD1 agrees at 11 bases. CDR3 size: 16 residues. V was clipped by 5 bases and J by 0 bases; unmatched bases: 7. Germline CDR1 is SQVTM and CDR2 is ANQGSEA.

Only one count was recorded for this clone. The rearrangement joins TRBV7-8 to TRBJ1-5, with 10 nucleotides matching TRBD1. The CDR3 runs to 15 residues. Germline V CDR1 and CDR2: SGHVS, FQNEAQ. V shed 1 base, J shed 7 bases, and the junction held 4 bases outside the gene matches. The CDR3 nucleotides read TGTGCCAGCAGCTTAGAGGGACAGGGGAGCCAGCCCCAGCATTTT. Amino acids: CASSLEGQGSQPQHF.

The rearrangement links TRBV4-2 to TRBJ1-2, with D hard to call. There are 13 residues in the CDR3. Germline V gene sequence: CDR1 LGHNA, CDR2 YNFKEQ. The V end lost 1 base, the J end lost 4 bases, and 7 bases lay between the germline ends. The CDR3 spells CASSQAGSYGYTF. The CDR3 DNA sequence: TGTGCCAGCAGCCAAGCGGGGAGCTATGGCTACACCTTC.

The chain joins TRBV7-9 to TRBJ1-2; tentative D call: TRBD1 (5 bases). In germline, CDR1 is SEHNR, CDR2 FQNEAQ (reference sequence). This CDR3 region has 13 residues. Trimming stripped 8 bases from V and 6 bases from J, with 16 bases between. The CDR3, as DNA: TGTGCCAGCGGTAGACAGTACCTTAATGGCTACACCTTC. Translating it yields CASGRQYLNGYTF.

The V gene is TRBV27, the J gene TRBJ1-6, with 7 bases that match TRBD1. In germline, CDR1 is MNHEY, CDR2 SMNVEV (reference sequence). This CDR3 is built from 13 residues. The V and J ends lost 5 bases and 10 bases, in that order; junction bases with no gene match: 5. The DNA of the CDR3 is TGTGCCAGCAGTGGGACAGTGGGCTCACCCCTCCACTTT. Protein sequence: CASSGTVGSPLHF.

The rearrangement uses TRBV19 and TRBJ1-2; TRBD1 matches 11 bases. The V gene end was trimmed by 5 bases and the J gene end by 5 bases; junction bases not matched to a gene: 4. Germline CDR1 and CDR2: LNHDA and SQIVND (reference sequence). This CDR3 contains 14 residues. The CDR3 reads CASSPWDRGYGYTF. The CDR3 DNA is TGTGCCAGTAGTCCGTGGGACAGGGGGTATGGCTACACCTTC.

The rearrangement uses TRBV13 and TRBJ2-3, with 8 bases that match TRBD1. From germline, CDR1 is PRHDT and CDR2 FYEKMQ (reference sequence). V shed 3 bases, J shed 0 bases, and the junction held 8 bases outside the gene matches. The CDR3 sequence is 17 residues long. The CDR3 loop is CASSFGTGMGSTDTQYF. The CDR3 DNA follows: TGTGCCAGCAGCTTTGGGACAGGCATGGGGAGCACAGATACGCAGTATTTT.

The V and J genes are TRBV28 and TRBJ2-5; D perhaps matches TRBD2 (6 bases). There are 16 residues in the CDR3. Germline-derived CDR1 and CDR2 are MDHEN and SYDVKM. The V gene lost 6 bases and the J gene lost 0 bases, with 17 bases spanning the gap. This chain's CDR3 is CASSLGLSQYQETQYF. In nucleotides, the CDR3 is TGTGCCAGCAGCTTGGGACTTTCGCAGTACCAAGAGACCCAGTACTTC.

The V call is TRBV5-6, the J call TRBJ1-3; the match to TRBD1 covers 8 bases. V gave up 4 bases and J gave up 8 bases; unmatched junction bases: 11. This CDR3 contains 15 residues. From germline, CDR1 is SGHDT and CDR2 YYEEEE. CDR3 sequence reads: CASSRTPQGADTIYF. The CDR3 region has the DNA TGTGCCAGCAGCCGAACCCCCCAGGGGGCAGACACCATATATTTT.